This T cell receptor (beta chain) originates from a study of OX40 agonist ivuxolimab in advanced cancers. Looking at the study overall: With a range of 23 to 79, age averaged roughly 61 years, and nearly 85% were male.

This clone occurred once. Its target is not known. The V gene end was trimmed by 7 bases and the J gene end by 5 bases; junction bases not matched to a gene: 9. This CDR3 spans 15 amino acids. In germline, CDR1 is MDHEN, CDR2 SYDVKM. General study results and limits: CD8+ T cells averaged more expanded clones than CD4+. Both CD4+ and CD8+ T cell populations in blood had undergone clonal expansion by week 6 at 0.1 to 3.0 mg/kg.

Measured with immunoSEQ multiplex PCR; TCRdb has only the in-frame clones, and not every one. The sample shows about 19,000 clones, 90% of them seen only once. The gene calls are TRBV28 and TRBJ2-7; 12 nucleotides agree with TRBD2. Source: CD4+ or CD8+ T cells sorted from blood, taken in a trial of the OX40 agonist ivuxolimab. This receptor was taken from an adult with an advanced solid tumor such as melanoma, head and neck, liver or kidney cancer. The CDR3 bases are TGTGCCAGCAATCCTAGCGGGAGGGCCTGGAACGAGCAGTACTTC. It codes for CASNPSGRAWNEQYF.